This T cell receptor beta chain was profiled in a study of OX40 agonist ivuxolimab in advanced cancers. Study conclusions and caveats: Some of the nonresponding patients also showed low levels of normalized T-cell clonal expansion. Relative to CD4+ cells, CD8+ T cells on average had more expanded clones.

The data were produced by immunoSEQ multiplex PCR, yet TCRdb's version contains in-frame clones alone and is incomplete. This sample carries approximately 94,000 clones, roughly 90% of them seen once, and the ten largest clones take 3% to 3.5%. A word on this clone: Its antigen is unidentified.

The germline CDR1 and CDR2 sequences are SGHDT and YYEEEE. This CDR3 region has 14 residues. Between the trimmed V and J ends, which lost 1 base and 3 bases, there was a span of 11 bases. The TCR comes from an adult with an advanced solid tumor such as melanoma, head and neck, liver or kidney cancer. V is TRBV5-6 and J is TRBJ2-7; D ambiguous. The sequences come from CD4+ or CD8+ T cells sorted from blood, collected in a trial of the OX40 agonist ivuxolimab. CDR3 sequence (DNA): TGTGCCAGCAGCTTGAATGTCGGGCACTACGAGCAGTACTTC. Protein: CASSLNVGHYEQYF.